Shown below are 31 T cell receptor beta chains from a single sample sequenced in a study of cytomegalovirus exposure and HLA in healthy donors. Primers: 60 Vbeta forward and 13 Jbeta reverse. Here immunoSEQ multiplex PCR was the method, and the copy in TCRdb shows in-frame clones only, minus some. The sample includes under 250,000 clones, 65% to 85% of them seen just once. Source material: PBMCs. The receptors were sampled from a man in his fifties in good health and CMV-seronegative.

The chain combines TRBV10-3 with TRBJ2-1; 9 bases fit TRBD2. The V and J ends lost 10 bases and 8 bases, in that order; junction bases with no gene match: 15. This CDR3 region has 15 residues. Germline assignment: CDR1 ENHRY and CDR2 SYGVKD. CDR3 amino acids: CATQRIAGEQDEQFF. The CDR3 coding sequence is TGTGCCACCCAGAGGATAGCGGGAGAGCAAGATGAGCAGTTCTTC.

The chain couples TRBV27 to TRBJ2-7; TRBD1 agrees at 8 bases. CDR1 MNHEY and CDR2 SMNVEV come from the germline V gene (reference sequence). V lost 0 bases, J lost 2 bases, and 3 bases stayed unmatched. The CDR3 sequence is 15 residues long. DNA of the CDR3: TGTGCCAGCAGTTTATCGGCAGGGGGCACCTACGAGCAGTACTTC. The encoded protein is CASSLSAGGTYEQYF.

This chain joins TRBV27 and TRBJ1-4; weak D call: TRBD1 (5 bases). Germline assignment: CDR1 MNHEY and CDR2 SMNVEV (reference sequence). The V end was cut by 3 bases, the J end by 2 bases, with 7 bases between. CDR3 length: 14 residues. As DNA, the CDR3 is TGTGCCAGCAGTTTGGGGGGGACTAATGAAAAACTGTTTTTT. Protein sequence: CASSLGGTNEKLFF.

CDR3 coding DNA: TGTGCCAGCAGTTTATCGTCAGACACTGAAGCTTTCTTT. Translated: CASSLSSDTEAFF. This chain links TRBV27 with TRBJ1-1; D remains unclear. Trimming pared 0 bases from V and 3 bases from J, leaving 5 bases between. This CDR3 is built from 13 residues. Germline V gives CDR1 MNHEY, CDR2 SMNVEV (reference sequence).

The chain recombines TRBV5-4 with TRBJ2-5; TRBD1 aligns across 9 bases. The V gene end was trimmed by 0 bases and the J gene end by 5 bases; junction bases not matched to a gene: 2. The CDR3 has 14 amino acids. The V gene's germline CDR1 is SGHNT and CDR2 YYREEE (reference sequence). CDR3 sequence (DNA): TGTGCCAGCAGCTTGGACGACAGGGGGGAGACCCAGTACTTC. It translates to CASSLDDRGETQYF.

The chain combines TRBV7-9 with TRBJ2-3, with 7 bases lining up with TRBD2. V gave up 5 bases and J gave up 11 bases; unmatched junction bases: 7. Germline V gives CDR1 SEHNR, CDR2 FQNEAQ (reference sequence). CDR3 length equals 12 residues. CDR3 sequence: CASSITTGGQYF. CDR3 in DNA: TGTGCCAGCAGCATAACTACGGGGGGGCAGTATTTT.

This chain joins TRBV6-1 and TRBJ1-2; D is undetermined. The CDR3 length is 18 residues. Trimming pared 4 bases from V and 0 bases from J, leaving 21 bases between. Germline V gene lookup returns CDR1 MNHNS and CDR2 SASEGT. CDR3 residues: CASSARWRHGTTNYGYTF. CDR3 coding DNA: TGTGCCAGCAGTGCCCGGTGGAGGCATGGAACGACTAACTATGGCTACACCTTC.

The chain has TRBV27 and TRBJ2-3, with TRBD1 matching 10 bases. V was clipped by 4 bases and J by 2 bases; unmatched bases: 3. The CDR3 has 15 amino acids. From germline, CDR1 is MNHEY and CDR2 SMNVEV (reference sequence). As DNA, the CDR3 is TGTGCCAGCAGTTCCGGGACAGGGGTCACAGATACGCAGTATTTT. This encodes CASSSGTGVTDTQYF.

CDR3 protein: CASSQRTTSGSHNEQFF. As DNA, the CDR3 is TGCGCCAGCAGCCAACGGACGACTAGCGGGAGCCACAATGAGCAGTTCTTC. The chain has TRBV4-1 and TRBJ2-1, with TRBD2 identical over 12 bases. J gave up 5 bases and V 2 bases, and 7 bases lay outside the gene matches. In germline, CDR1 is MGHRA, CDR2 YSYEKL. The length of the CDR3 is 17 residues.

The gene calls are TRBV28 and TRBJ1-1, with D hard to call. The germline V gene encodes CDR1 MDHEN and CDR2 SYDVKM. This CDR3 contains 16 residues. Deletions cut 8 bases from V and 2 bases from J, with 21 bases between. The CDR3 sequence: CASVGRIGGQNTEAFF. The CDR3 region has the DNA TGTGCCAGCGTGGGGAGAATAGGAGGCCAAAACACTGAAGCTTTCTTT. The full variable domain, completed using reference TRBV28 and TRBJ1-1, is DVKVTQSSRYLVKRTGEKVFLECVQDMDHENMFWYRQDPGLGLRLIYFSYDVKMKEKGDIPEGYSVSREKKERFSLILESASTNQTSMYLCASVGRIGGQNTEAFFGQGTRLTVV.

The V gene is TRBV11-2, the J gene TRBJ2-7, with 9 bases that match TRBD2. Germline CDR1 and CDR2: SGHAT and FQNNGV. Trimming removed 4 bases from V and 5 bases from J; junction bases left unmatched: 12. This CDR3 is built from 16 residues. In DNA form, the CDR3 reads TGTGCCAGCAGCTCCCGGGGGGCGGGAGGGTTCGACGAGCAGTACTTC. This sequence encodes CASSSRGAGGFDEQYF.

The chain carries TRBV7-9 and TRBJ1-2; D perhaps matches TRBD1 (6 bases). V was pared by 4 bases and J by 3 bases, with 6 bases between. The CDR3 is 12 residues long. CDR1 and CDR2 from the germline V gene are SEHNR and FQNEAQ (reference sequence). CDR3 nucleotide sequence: TGTGCCAGCAGCTCAGGGGACTATGGCTACACCTTC. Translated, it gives CASSSGDYGYTF. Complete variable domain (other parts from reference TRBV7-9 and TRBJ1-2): DTGVSQNPRHKITKRGQNVTFRCDPISEHNRLYWYRQTLGQGPEFLTYFQNEAQLEKSRLLSDRFSAERPKGSFSTLEIQRTEQGDSAMYLCASSSGDYGYTFGSGTRLTVV.

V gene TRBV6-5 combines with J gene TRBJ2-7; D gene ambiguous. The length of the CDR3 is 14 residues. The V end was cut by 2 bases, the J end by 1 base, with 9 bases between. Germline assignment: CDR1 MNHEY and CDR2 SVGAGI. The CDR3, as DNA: TGTGCCAGCAGTTACCGTGACGGGTCCTACGAGCAGTACTTC. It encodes CASSYRDGSYEQYF.

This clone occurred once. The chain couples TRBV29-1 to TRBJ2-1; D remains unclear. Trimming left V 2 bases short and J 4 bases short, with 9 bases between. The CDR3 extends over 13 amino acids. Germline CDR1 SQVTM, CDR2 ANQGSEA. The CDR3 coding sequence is TGCAGCGTTGAAAGGAGTCAGTACAATGAGCAGTTCTTC. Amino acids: CSVERSQYNEQFF.

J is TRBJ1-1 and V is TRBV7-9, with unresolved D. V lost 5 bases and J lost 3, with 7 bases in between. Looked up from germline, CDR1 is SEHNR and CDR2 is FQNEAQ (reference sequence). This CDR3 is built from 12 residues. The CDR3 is CASSLPYTEAFF. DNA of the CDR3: TGTGCCAGCAGCCTACCGTACACTGAAGCTTTCTTT.

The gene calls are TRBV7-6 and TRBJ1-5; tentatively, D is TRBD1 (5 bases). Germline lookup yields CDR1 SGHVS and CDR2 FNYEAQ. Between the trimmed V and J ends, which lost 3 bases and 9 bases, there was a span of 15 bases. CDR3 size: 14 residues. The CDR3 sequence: CASSLSTERMPQHF. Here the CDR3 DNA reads TGTGCCAGCAGCTTGTCGACAGAGCGAATGCCCCAGCATTTT.

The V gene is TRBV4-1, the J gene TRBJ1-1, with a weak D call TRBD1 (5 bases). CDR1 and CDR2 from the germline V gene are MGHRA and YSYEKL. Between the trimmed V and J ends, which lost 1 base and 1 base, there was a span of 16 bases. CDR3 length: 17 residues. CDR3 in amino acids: CASSQVPVRAPNTEAFF. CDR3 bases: TGCGCCAGCAGCCAAGTCCCTGTCAGGGCCCCGAACACTGAAGCTTTCTTT.

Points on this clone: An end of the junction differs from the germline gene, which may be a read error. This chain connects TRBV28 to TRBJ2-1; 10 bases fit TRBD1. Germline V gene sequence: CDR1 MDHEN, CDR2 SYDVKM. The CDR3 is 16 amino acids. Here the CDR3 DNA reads TGTGCCAGCAGGTTATCGACAGGGGGCTTAGAGGAGGAGCAGTTCTTC. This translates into CASRLSTGGLEEEQFF.

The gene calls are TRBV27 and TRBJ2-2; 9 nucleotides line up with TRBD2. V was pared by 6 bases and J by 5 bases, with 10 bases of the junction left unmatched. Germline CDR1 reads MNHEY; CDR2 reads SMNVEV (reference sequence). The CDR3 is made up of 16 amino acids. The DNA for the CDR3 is TGTGCCAGCAGACCCCCGGGCGGGAGGGTGACCGGGGAGCTGTTTTTT. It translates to CASRPPGGRVTGELFF.

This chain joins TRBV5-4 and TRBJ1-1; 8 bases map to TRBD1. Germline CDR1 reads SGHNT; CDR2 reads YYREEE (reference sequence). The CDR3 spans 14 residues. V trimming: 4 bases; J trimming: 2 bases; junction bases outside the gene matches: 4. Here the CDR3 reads CASSRTGINTEAFF. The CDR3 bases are TGTGCCAGCAGCCGGACAGGGATAAACACTGAAGCTTTCTTT.

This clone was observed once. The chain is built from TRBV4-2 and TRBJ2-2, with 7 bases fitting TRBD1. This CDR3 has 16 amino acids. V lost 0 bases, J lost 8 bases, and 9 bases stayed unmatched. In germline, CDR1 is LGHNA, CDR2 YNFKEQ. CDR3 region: CASSQEGTGVGGELFF. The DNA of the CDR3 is TGTGCCAGCAGCCAAGAGGGCACAGGGGTAGGGGGGGAGCTGTTTTTT.

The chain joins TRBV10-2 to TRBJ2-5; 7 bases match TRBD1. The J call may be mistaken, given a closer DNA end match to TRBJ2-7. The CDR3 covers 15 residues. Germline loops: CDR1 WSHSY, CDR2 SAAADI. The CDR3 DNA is TGCGCCAGCAGTGCAGCCGGGACAGACTCCTACGAGCAGTACTTC. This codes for CASSAAGTDSYEQYF.

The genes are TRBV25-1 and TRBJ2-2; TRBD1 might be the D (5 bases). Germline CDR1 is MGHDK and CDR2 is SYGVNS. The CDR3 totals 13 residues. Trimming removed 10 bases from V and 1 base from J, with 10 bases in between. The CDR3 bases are TGTGCCACCACCGACAGGAACACCGGGGAGCTGTTTTTT. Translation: CATTDRNTGELFF.

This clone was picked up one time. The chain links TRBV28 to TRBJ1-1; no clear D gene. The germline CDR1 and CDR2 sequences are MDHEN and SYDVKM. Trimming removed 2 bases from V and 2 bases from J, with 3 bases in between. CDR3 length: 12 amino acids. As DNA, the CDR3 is TGTGCCAGCAGTTTAGTAAACACTGAAGCTTTCTTT. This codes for CASSLVNTEAFF.

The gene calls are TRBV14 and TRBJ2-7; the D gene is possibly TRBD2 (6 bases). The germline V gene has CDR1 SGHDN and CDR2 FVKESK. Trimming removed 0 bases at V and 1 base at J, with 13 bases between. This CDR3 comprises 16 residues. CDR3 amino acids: CASSQDRPGTSYEQYF. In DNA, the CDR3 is TGTGCCAGCAGCCAAGATAGGCCAGGGACTTCCTACGAGCAGTACTTC.

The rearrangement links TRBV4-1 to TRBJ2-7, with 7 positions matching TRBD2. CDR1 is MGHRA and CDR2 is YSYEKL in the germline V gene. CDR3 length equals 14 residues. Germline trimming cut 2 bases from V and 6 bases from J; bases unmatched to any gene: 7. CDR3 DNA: TGCGCCAGCAGCCAACTTGGACTAGTAAGCGAGCAGTACTTC. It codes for CASSQLGLVSEQYF.

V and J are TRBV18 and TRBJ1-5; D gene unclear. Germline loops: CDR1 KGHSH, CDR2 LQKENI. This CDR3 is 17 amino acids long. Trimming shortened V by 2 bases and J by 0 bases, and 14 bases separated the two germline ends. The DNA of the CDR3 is TGTGCCAGCTCACCATGGTCTCCGGGTTATAGCAATCAGCCCCAGCATTTT. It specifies CASSPWSPGYSNQPQHF.

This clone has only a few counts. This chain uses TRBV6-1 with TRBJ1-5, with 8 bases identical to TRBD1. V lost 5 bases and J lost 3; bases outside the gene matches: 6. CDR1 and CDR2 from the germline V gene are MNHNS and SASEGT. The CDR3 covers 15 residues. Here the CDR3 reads CASSRTGPYNQPQHF. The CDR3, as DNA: TGTGCCAGCAGTAGGACAGGGCCCTACAATCAGCCCCAGCATTTT.

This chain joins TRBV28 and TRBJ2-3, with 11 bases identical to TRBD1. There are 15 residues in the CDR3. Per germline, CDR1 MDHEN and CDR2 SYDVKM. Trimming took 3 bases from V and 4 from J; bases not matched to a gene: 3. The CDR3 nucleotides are TGTGCCAGCAGTTTCGGACAGGGGGCGGCAGATACGCAGTATTTT. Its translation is CASSFGQGAADTQYF.

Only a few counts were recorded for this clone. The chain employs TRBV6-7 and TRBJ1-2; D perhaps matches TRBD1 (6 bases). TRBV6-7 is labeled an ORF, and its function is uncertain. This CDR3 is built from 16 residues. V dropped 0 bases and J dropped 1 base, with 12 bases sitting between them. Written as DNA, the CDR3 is TGTGCCAGCAGTTACTCGAGAGGGGGACATAACTATGGCTACACCTTC. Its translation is CASSYSRGGHNYGYTF.

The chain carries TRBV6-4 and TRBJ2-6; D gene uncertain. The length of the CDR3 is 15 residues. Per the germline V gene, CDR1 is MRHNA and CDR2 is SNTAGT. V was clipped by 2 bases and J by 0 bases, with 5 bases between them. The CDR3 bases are TGTGCCAGCAGTGACCCGGGCTCTGGGGCCAACGTCCTGACTTTC. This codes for CASSDPGSGANVLTF.